The sequence of this T cell receptor beta chain was determined in a study of vaccination effects on CD4 cells after COVID-19. Across the whole study: Vaccination of participants consisted of two doses of either the BNT162b2 or mRNA-1273 vaccine. Study results and limitations: Late after vaccination, infection- and vaccine-induced clones showed marked clonal contraction. Few convalescent patients, and no early post-infection timepoints, were available to the study.

To note about this clone: Its antigen is not identified.

The repertoire was sequenced with immunoSEQ multiplex PCR; TCRdb's copy has only in-frame clones and lacks some. Among tens of thousands of clones listed, 79% were seen once. Germline loops: CDR1 KGHSH, CDR2 LQKENI. CDR3 length: 16 amino acids. Trimming pared 3 bases from V and 7 bases from J, leaving 16 bases between. The ViraFEST assay expanded antigen-specific CD4+ T cells with viral peptide pools before sequencing. Culture lasted 10 days before CD4+ T cell isolation. Having tested negative for nucleocapsid antibodies, the vaccine recipients showed no prior SARS-CoV-2 infection. About 2 million PBMC were seeded per well and grown in the presence of around 10 IU/ml IL-2 and about 10 ug/ml peptides.

V usage is TRBV18 and J usage is TRBJ1-6; possible D gene TRBD1, 6 bases. The starting material was CD4+ T cells from PBMCs cultured with HCoV-OC43 spike peptides, obtained before COVID-19 vaccination. Sample subset: HCoV-OC43 spike overlapping peptide pool stimulation. The TCR originated in a human donor who received a COVID-19 vaccine. CDR3 nucleotide sequence: TGTGCCAGCTCACCCAGGGGAATTGCCACCAATTCACCCCTCCACTTT. Its protein product is CASSPRGIATNSPLHF.